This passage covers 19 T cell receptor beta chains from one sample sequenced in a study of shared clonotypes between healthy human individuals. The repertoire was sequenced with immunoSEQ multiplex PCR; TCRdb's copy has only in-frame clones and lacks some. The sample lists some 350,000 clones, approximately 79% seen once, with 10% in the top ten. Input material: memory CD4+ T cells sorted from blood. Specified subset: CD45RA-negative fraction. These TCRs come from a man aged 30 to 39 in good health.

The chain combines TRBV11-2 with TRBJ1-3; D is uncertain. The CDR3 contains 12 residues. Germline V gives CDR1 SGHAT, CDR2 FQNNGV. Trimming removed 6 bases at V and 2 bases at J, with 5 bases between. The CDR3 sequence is CASRRAGNTIYF. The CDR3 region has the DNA TGTGCCAGCAGGCGAGCTGGAAACACCATATATTTT.

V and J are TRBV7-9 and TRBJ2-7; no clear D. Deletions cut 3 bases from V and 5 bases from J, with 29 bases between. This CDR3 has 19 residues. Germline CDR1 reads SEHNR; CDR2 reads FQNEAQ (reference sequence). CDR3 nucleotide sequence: TGTGCCAGCAGCTTTTTATCCGCCCTGAGCAGACGCGGTTGGGACGAGCAGTACTTC. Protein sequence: CASSFLSALSRRGWDEQYF.

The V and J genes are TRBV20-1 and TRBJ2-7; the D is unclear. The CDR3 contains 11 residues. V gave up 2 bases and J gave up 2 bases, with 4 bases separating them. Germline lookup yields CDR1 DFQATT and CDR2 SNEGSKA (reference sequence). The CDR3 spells CSARNPYEQYF. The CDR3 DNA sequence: TGCAGTGCTAGAAACCCCTACGAGCAGTACTTC.

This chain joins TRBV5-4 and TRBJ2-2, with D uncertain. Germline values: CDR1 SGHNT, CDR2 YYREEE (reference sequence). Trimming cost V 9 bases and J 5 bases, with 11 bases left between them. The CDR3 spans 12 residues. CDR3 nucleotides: TGTGCCACCCTAAAGCGAACCGGGGAGCTGTTTTTT. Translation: CATLKRTGELFF.

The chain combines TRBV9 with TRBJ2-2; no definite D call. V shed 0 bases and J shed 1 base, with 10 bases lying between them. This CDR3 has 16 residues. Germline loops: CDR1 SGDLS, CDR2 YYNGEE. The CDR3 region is CASSVAPLGNTGELFF. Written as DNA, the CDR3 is TGTGCCAGCAGCGTAGCCCCGTTAGGGAACACCGGGGAGCTGTTTTTT.

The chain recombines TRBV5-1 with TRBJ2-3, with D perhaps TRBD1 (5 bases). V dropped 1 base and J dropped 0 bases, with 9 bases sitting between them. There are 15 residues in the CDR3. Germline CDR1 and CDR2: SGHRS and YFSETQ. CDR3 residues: CASSLTGQSTDTQYF. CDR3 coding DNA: TGCGCCAGCAGCTTGACCGGACAAAGCACAGATACGCAGTATTTT.

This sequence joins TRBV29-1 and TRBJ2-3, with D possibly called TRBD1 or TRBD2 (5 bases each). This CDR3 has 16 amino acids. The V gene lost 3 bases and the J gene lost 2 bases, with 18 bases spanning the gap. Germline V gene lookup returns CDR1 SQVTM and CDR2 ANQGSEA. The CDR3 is CSVDHFGTGYTDTQYF. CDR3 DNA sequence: TGCAGCGTTGATCACTTCGGGACGGGTTACACAGATACGCAGTATTTT.

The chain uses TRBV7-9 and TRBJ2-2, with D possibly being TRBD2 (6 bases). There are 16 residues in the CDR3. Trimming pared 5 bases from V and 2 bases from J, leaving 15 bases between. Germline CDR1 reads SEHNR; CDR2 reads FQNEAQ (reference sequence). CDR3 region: CASSIPRGTNTGELFF. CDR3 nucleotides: TGTGCCAGCAGCATACCCCGGGGGACTAACACCGGGGAGCTGTTTTTT.

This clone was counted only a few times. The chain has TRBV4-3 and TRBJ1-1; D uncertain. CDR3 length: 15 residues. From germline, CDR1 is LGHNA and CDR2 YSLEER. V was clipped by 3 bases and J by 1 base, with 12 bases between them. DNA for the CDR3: TGCGCCAGCAGCCAGTCCCCCACAACGAACACTGAAGCTTTCTTT. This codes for CASSQSPTTNTEAFF.

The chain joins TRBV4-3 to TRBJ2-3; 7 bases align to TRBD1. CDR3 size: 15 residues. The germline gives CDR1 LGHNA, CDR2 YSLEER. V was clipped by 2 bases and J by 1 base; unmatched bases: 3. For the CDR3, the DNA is TGCGCCAGCAGCCAACTTGGACAGGGCACAGATACGCAGTATTTT. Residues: CASSQLGQGTDTQYF.

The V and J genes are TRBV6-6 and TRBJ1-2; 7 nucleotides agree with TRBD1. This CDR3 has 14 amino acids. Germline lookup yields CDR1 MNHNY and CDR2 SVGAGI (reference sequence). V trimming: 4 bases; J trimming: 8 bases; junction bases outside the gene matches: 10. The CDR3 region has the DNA TGTGCCAGCAGTTCCCCGGGACAGCCATCCGGCTACACCTTC. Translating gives CASSSPGQPSGYTF.

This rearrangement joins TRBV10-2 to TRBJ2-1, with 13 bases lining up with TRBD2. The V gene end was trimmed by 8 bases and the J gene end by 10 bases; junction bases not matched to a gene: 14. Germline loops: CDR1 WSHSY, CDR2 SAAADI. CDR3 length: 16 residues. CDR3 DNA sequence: TGCGCCAGCCGGAACCCCGGGACTAGCGGGATCGGAGAGCAGTTCTTC. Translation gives CASRNPGTSGIGEQFF.

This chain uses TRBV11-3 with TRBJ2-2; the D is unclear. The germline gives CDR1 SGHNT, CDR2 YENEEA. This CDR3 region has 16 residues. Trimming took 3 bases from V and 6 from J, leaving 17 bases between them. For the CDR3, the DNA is TGTGCCAGCAGCTTTATCGGCGCCAGTGGGGCCGGGGAGCTGTTTTTT. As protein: CASSFIGASGAGELFF.

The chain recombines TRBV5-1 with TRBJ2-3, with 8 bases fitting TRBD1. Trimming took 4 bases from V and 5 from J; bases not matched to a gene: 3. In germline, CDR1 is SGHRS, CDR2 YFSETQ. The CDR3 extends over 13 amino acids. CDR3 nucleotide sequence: TGCGCCAGCAGCGGTACAGGGGGAGATACGCAGTATTTT. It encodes CASSGTGGDTQYF. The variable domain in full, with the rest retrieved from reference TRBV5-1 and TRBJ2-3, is KAGVTQTPRYLIKTRGQQVTLSCSPISGHRSVSWYQQTPGQGLQFLFEYFSETQRNKGNFPGRFSGRQFSNSRSEMNVSTLELGDSALYLCASSGTGGDTQYFGPGTRLTVL.

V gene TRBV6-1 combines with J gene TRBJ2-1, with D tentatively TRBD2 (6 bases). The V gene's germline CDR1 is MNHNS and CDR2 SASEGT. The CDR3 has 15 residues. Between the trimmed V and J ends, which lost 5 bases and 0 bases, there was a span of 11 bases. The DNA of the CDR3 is TGTGCCAGCAGTACAGTAGCGGTCTCCTACAATGAGCAGTTCTTC. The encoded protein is CASSTVAVSYNEQFF.

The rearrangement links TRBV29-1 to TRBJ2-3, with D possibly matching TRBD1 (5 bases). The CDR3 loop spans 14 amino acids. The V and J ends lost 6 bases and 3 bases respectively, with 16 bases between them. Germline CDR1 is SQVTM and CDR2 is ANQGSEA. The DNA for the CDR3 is TGCAGCGTAAATCAGGGTTTAGGGACAGATACGCAGTATTTT. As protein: CSVNQGLGTDTQYF.

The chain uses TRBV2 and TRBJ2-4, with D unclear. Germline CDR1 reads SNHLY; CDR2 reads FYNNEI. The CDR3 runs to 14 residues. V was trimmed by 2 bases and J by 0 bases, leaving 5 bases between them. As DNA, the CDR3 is TGTGCCAGCAGTGAAACCGAAGCCAAAAACATTCAGTACTTC. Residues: CASSETEAKNIQYF.

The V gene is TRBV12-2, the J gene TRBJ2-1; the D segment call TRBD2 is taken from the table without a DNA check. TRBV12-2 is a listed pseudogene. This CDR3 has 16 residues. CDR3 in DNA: TGTGCAAGTCGCGGAAAAGACTGCAGCTCCTACAATGAGCAGTTCTTC. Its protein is CASRGKDCSSYNEQFF.

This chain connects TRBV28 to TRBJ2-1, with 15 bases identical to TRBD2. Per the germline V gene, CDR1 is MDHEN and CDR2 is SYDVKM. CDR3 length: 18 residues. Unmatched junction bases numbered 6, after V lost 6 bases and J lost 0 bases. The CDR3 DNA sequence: TGTGCCAGCAGACCGGGACTAGCGGGAGGCAGCTCCTACAATGAGCAGTTCTTC. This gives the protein CASRPGLAGGSSYNEQFF.